One TCR beta chain is described in this entry. The antigen is not known. The V and J ends lost 1 base and 4 bases, in that order; junction bases with no gene match: 2. CDR1 is SGHTA, CDR2 FQGNSA, per germline. The length of the CDR3 is 15 residues. The entry originates in a study of T cell responses to AZD1222 COVID-19 vaccine. Across the whole study: Pooled together were second doses at about 4 or about 12 weeks. Study conclusions and caveats: Targeting of unmutated variant regions was reportedly seen in nearly half of spike-specific TCRs. Sampling that yielded the repertoires occurred only after the peak T cell response. Baseline testing showed seropositivity in only six or seven AZD1222 recipients.

Profiled with immunoSEQ multiplex PCR; TCRdb holds only in-frame clones, not every one. The table records 120,000 or so clones, under 95% of them present only once. The sequence was collected from an adult in good health. The sequencing here drew on peripheral blood, taken on day 0 of AZD1222 vaccination. V and J are TRBV7-2 and TRBJ1-5; the match to TRBD1 covers 9 bases. The CDR3 DNA reads as TGTGCCAGCAGCTTAGGAGGACAGGGGAATCAGCCCCAGCATTTT. Its protein product is CASSLGGQGNQPQHF.